This T cell receptor (beta chain) was sequenced for a study of blood T cell repertoires in COVID-19. Looking at the study overall: Acute and convalescent COVID-19 specimens originated in the United States, Italy and Spain. Sources were T cells, B-cell-depleted T cells, or PBMCs; the material itself was cDNA or gDNA.

Generated by immunoSEQ multiplex PCR, the TCRdb table keeps only in-frame clones and is missing some. The sample has about 75,000 clones, approximately 86% seen once. Seattle enrolled patients during active infection and tracked them longitudinally. This CDR3 comprises 15 residues. Germline CDR1 is SGHRS and CDR2 is YFSETQ. With V trimmed by 4 bases and J by 2 bases, 7 bases remained unmatched. This TCR came from an elderly man with COVID-19, enrolled during active disease. The V gene is TRBV5-1, the J gene TRBJ1-1, with 8 bases fitting TRBD1. Sequencing input: peripheral blood. This CDR3 is CASSTTGGSNTEAFF. The CDR3 region has the DNA TGCGCCAGCAGCACTACAGGGGGATCTAACACTGAAGCTTTCTTT.